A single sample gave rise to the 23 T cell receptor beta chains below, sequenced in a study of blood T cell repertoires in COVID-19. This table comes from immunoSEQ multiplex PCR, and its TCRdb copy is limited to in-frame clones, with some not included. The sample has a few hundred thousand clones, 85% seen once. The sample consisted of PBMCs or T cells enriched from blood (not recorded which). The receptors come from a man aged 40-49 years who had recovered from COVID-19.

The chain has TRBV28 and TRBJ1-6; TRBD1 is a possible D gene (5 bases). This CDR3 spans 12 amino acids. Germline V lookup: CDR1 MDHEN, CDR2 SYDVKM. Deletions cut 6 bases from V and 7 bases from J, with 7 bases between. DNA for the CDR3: TGTGCCAGCAGATGGACAAATTCACCCCTCCACTTT. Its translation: CASRWTNSPLHF. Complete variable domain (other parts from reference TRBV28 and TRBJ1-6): DVKVTQSSRYLVKRTGEKVFLECVQDMDHENMFWYRQDPGLGLRLIYFSYDVKMKEKGDIPEGYSVSREKKERFSLILESASTNQTSMYLCASRWTNSPLHFGNGTRLTVT.

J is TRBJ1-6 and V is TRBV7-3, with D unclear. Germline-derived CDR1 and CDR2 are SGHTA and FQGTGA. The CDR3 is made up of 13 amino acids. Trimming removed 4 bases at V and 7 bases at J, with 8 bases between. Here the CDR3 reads CASSSTVNSPLHF. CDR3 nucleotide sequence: TGTGCCAGCAGCTCTACTGTGAATTCACCCCTCCACTTT. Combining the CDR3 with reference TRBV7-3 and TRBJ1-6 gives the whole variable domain GAGVSQTPSNKVTEKGKYVELRCDPISGHTALYWYRQSLGQGPEFLIYFQGTGAADDSGLPNDRFFAVRPEGSVSTLKIQRTERGDSAVYLCASSSTVNSPLHFGNGTRLTVT.

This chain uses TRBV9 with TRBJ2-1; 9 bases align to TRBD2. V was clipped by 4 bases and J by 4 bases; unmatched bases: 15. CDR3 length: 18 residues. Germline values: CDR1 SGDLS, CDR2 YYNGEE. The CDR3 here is CASSLTSLPSGVYNEQFF. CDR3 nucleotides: TGTGCCAGCAGCCTTACCTCTCTACCTAGCGGGGTATACAATGAGCAGTTCTTC.

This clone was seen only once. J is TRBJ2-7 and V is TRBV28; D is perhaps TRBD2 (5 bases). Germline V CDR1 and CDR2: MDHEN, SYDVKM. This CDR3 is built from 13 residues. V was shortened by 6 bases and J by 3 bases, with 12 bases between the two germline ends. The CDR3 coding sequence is TGTGCCAGCAGGAATACTAGAAACTACGAGCAGTACTTC. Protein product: CASRNTRNYEQYF.

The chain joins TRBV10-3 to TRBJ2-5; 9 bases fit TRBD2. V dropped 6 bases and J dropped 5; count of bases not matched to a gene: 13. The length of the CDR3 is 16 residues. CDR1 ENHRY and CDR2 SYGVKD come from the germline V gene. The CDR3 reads CAIRASGETDRETQYF. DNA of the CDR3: TGTGCCATCAGAGCTAGCGGGGAGACCGATCGGGAGACCCAGTACTTC.

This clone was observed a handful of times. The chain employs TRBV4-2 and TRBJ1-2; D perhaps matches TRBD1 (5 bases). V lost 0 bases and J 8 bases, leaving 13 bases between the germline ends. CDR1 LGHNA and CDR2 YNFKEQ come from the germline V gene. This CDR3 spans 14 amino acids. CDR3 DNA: TGTGCCAGCAGCCAAGAAATGGGGCAGCGCGGCTACACCTTC. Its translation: CASSQEMGQRGYTF.

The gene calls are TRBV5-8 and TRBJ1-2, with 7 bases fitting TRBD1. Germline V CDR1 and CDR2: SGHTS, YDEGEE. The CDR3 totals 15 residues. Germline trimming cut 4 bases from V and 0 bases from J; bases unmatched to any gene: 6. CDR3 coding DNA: TGTGCCAGCAGCCCCGGGACAGTCTCTAACTATGGCTACACCTTC. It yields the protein CASSPGTVSNYGYTF. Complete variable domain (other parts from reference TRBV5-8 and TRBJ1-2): EAGVTQSPTHLIKTRGQQATLRCSPISGHTSVYWYQQALGLGLQFLLWYDEGEERNRGNFPPRFSGRQFPNYSSELNVNALELEDSALYLCASSPGTVSNYGYTFGSGTRLTVV.

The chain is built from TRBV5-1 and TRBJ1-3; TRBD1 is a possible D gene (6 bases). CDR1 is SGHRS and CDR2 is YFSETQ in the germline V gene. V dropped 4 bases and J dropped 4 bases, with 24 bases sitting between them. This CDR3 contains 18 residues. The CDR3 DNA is TGCGCCAGCAGCCCCCAAAGCATGGGGGCGGAAGACGGAAACACCATATATTTT. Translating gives CASSPQSMGAEDGNTIYF.

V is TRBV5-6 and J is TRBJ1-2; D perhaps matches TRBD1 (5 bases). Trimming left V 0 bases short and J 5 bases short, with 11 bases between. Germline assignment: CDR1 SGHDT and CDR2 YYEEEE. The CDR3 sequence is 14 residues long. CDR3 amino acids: CASSLGPGKYGYTF. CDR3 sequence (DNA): TGTGCCAGCAGCTTGGGTCCAGGGAAATATGGCTACACCTTC.

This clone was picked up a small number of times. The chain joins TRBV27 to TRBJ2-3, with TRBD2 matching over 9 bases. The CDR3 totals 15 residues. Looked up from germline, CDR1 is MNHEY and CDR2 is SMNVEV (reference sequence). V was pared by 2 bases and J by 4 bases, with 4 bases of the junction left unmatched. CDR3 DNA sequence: TGTGCCAGCAGTTTACCAGCGGGAGGCCCAGATACGCAGTATTTT. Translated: CASSLPAGGPDTQYF.

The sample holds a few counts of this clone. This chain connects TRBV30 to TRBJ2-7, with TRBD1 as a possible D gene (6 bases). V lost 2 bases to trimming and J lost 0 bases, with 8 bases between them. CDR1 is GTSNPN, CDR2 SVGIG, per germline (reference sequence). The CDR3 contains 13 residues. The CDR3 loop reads CAWSPGVSYEQYF. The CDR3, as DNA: TGTGCCTGGAGTCCAGGGGTCTCCTACGAGCAGTACTTC.

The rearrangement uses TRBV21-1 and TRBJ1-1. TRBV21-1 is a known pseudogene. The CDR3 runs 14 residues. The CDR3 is CASSTSGGVTEAFF. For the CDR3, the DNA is TGTGCCAGCAGCACTTCCGGGGGGGTCACTGAAGCTTTCTTT.

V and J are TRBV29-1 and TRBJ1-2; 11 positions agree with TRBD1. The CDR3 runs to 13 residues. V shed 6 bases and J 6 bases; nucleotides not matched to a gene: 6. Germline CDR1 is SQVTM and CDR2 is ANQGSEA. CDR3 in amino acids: CSVSRDRGNGYTF. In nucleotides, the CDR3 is TGCAGCGTCTCCCGGGACAGGGGGAATGGCTACACCTTC.

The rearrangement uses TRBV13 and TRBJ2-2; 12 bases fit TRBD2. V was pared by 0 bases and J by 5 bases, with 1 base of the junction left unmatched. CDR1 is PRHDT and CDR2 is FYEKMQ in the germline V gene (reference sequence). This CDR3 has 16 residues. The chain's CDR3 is CASSLGGLAGTGELFF. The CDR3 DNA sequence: TGTGCCAGCAGCTTAGGGGGACTAGCGGGTACCGGGGAGCTGTTTTTT.

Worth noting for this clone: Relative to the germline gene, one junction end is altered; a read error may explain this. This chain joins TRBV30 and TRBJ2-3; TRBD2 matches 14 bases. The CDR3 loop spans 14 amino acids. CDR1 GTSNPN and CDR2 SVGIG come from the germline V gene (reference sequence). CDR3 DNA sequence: TGTGCCTGGAGTGAGGGACTAGCGGGAGTCGCCTGGGCTTTT. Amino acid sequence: CAWSEGLAGVAWAF.

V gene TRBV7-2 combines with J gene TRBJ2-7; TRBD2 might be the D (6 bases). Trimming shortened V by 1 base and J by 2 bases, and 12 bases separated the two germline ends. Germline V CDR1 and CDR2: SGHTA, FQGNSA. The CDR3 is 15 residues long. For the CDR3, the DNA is TGTGCCAGCAGCTTAGGGGCTAGCGCCACCTACGAGCAGTACTTC. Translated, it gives CASSLGASATYEQYF. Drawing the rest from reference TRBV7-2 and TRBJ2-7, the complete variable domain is GAGVSQSPSNKVTEKGKDVELRCDPISGHTALYWYRQSLGQGLEFLIYFQGNSAPDKSGLPSDRFSAERTGGSVSTLTIQRTQQEDSAVYLCASSLGASATYEQYFGPGTRLTVT.

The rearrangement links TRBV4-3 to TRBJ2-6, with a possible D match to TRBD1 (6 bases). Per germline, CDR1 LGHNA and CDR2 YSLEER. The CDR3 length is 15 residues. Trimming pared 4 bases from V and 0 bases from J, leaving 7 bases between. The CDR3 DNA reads TGCGCCAGCAGCCGGGGGCTCTCTGGGGCCAACGTCCTGACTTTC. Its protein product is CASSRGLSGANVLTF.

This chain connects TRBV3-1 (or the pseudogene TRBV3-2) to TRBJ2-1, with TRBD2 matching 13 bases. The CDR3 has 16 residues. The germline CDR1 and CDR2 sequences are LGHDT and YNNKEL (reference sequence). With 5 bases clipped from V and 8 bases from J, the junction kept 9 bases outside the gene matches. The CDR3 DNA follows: TGTGCCAGCAGCAATCTCGGGACTAGCGGGAACTATGAGCAGTTCTTC. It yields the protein CASSNLGTSGNYEQFF.

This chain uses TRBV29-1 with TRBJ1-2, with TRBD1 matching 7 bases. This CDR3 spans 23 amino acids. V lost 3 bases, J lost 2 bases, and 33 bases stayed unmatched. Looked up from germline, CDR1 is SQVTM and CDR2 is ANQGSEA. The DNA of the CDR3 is TGCAGCGTTGATAATGGTAGGGTCGGGACAGACCATACTAAGCTTGTGATGAACTATGGCTACACCTTC. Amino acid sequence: CSVDNGRVGTDHTKLVMNYGYTF.

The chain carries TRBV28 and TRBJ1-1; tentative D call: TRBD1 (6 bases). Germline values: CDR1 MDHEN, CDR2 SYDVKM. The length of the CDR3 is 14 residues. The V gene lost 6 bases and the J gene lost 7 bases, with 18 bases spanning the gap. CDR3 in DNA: TGTGCCAGCAGCCGTACGGGACAACAGCTTGAAGCTTTCTTT. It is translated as CASSRTGQQLEAFF.

The CDR3 nucleotides read TGTGCCAGCAGCGTGGGGGGGGGCGGCTCCTACGAGCAGTACTTC. It yields the protein CASSVGGGGSYEQYF. This chain uses TRBV7-2 with TRBJ2-7; tentative D call: TRBD2 (7 bases). The CDR3 runs to 15 residues. V was trimmed by 5 bases and J by 0 bases, leaving 14 bases between them. CDR1 and CDR2 (germline): SGHTA, FQGNSA.

The CDR3 loop is CASSFGGISYEQYF. For the CDR3, the DNA is TGCGCCAGCAGCTTCGGGGGAATCTCCTACGAGCAGTACTTC. The chain carries TRBV5-1 and TRBJ2-7, with TRBD2 as a possible D gene (6 bases). Germline loops: CDR1 SGHRS, CDR2 YFSETQ. The CDR3 is 14 amino acids. V gave up 2 bases and J gave up 0 bases, with 9 bases separating them. Using reference TRBV5-1 and TRBJ2-7 for the parts outside the CDR3, the full variable domain is KAGVTQTPRYLIKTRGQQVTLSCSPISGHRSVSWYQQTPGQGLQFLFEYFSETQRNKGNFPGRFSGRQFSNSRSEMNVSTLELGDSALYLCASSFGGISYEQYFGPGTRLTVT.

As DNA, the CDR3 is TGTGCCAGCAGTTCCCTACAGGGGTCTGGAAACACCATATATTTT. Translated: CASSSLQGSGNTIYF. This chain uses TRBV28 with TRBJ1-3; 7 bases fit TRBD1. The trim removed 4 bases at V and 1 base at J, leaving 4 bases unmatched. From germline, CDR1 is MDHEN and CDR2 SYDVKM. This CDR3 is 15 amino acids long.